These T cell receptor beta chains were read from a single sample in a study of CD8 T cells in ankylosing spondylitis. MiXCR was run by TCRdb on the 5' RACE reads, yielding one entry per CDR3 protein. The sample holds about 360,000 distinct CDR3 sequences, about 14% seen once. Sequenced: blood, either unsorted or a sorted T cell fraction (not recorded which). The receptor source for this set is a male donor with ankylosing spondylitis or in good health (not recorded which). Each CDR3 is given with its conserved first and last residue. A D gene is named only where the DNA matches it firmly. The size field is filled for only some rows; it gives once, few, many or a size class.

d_call j_call clone_size v_call cdr3_nt cdr3_aa
- TRBJ2-5 - TRBV30 TGTGCCTGGAGCGATCCCGGGGTCACCCAAGAGACCCAGTACTTC CAWSDPGVTQETQYF
TRBD2 TRBJ2-7 many TRBV5-6 TGTGCCAGCAGCCGATTAGCGGGAGGGACCTACGAGCAGTACTTC CASSRLAGGTYEQYF
TRBD2 TRBJ2-5 - TRBV5-1 TGCGCCAGCAGCTTGTCGGAGGCTAGCGGGAGGGCATCGACCCAGTACTTC CASSLSEASGRASTQYF
TRBD1 TRBJ1-1 many TRBV5-1 TGCGCCAGCAGCTACACCGGGACAGGGAACACTGAAGCTTTCTTT CASSYTGTGNTEAFF
- TRBJ2-3 - TRBV5-1 TGCGCCAGCAGCGCGGGACCAAGCGCAGATACGCAGTATTTT CASSAGPSADTQYF
- TRBJ1-2 - TRBV7-9 TGTGCCAGCAGCTTAGTGGCGAGGACTAACGGGGACTATGGCTACACCTTC CASSLVARTNGDYGYTF
- TRBJ2-3 - TRBV7-7 TGTGCCAGCAGCTTAGGGGTGGATGATACGCAGTATTTT CASSLGVDDTQYF
- TRBJ2-1 - TRBV5-1 TGCGCCAGCATTCAAGGAGGGCAGTTCTTC CASIQGGQFF
- TRBJ2-3 - TRBV11-2 TGTGCCAGCAGCTTAGTGGTGGCGCAGTATTTT CASSLVVAQYF
TRBD2 TRBJ2-2 - TRBV5-1 TGCGCCAGCAGCTCCCCGCCAGGCGGGGGGGCCGGGGAGCTGTTTTTT CASSSPPGGGAGELFF
TRBD2 TRBJ2-1 - TRBV5-1 TGCGCCAGCAGCTTGCCGGCGGGGGGGGCGGATGAGCAGTTCTTC CASSLPAGGADEQFF
- TRBJ2-1 many TRBV15 TGTGCCACCAGCAGTCGATTAAGTCCACATTACAATGAGCAGTTCTTC CATSSRLSPHYNEQFF
- TRBJ2-3 few TRBV11-2 TGTGCCAGCATGATCGGGCTATCTGGGGATACGCAGTATTTT CASMIGLSGDTQYF
- TRBJ1-2 - TRBV12-3/TRBV12-4 TGTGCCAGCAGTCCAGACTTTGAATTGGTCTATGGCTACACCTTC CASSPDFELVYGYTF
TRBD2 TRBJ2-5 - TRBV20-1 TGCAGTGGGCTAAGGCGGGGGGCGGATGAGACCCAGTACTTC CSGLRRGADETQYF
- TRBJ2-6 - TRBV11-1 TGTGCCAGCAGCGTACTGGTGGGTACGGCCAACGTCCTGGCTTTC CASSVLVGTANVLAF